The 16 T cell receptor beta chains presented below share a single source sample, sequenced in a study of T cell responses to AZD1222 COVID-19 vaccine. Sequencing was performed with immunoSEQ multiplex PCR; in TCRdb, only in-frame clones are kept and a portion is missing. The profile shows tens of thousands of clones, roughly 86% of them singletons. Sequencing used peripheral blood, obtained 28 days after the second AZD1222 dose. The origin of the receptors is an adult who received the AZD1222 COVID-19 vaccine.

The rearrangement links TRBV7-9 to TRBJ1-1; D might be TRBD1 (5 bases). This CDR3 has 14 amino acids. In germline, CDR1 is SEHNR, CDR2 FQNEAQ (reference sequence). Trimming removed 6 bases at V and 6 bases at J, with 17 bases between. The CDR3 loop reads CASRPRTIDAEAFF. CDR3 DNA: TGTGCCAGCAGACCTCGGACAATAGATGCTGAAGCTTTCTTT.

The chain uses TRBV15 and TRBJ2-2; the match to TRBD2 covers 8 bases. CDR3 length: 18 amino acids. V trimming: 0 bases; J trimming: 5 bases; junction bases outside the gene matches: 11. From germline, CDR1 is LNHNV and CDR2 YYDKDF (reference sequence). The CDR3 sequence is CATSRDVSGSGRTGELFF. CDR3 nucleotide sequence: TGTGCCACCAGCAGAGATGTCAGCGGGAGTGGGAGGACCGGGGAGCTGTTTTTT.

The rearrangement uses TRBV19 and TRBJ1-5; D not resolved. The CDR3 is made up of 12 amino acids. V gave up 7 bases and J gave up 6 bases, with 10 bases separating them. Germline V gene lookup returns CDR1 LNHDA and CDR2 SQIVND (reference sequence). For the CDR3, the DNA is TGTGCCAGTACCCTAGGGAGTCAGCCCCAGCATTTT. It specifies CASTLGSQPQHF.

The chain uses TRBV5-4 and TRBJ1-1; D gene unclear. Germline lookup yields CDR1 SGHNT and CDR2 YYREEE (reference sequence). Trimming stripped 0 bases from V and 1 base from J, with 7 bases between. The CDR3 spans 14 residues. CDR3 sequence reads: CASSLDGPNTEAFF. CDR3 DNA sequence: TGTGCCAGCAGCTTGGACGGACCGAACACTGAAGCTTTCTTT.

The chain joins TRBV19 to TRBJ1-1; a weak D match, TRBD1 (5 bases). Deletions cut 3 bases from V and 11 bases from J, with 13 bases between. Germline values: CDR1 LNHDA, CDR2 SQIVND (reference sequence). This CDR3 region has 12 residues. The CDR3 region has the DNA TGTGCCAGTAGTATGCCGGGGGAGAGGGCTTTCTTT. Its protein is CASSMPGERAFF.

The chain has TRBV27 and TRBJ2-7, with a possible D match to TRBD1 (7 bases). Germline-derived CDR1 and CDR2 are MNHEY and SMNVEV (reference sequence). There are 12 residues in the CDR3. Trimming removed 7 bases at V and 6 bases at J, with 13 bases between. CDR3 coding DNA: TGTGCCAGCACCGCAGGGGGGTCCGAGCAGTACTTC. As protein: CASTAGGSEQYF.

This CDR3 reads CASSADGIINEQFF. The CDR3 region has the DNA TGTGCCAGTAGTGCCGACGGAATAATCAATGAGCAGTTCTTC. The chain is built from TRBV19 and TRBJ2-1; no firm D call. The CDR3 length is 14 residues. Germline CDR1 reads LNHDA; CDR2 reads SQIVND (reference sequence). Deletions cut 5 bases from V and 6 bases from J, with 14 bases between.

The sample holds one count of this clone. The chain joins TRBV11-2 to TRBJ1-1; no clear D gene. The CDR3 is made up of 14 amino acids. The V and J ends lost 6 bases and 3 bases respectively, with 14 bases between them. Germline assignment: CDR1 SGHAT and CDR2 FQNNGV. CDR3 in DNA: TGTGCCAGCAGGGCCCACTATGGAGACACTGAAGCTTTCTTT. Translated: CASRAHYGDTEAFF.

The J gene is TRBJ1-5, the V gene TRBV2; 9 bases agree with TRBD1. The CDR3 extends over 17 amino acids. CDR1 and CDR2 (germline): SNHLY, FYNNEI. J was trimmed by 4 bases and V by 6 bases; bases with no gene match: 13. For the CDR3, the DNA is TGTGCCAGCAGCTATGAGTCGGGACAGGGTCTAAATCAGCCCCAGCATTTT. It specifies CASSYESGQGLNQPQHF.

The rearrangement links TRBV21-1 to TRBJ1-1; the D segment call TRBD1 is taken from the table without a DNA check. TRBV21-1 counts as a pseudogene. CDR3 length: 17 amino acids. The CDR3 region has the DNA TGTGCCAGCAGTCGAAGAAGGACGGGACACCCTAACACTGAAGCTTTCTTT. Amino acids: CASSRRRTGHPNTEAFF.

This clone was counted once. CDR3 bases: TGTGCCAGCAGCCCGGACGGTGAAAATCAGCCCCAGCATTTT. This translates into CASSPDGENQPQHF. This chain joins TRBV7-6 and TRBJ1-5; D gene uncertain. Per germline, CDR1 SGHVS and CDR2 FNYEAQ. The CDR3 runs 14 residues. Trimming took off 5 bases at V and 4 bases at J, with 12 bases between the two ends.

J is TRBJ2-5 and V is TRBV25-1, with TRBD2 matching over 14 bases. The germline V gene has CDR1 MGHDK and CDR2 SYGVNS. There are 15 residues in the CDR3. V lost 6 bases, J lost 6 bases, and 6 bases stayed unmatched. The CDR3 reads CASSPGLAGGKTQYF. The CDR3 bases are TGTGCCAGCAGCCCTGGACTAGCGGGAGGCAAGACCCAGTACTTC.

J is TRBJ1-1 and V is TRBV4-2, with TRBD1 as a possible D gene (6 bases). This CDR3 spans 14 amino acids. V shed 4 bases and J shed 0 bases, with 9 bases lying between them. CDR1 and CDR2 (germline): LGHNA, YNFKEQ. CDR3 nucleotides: TGTGCCAGCAGCCCGGGACAAATGAACACTGAAGCTTTCTTT. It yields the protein CASSPGQMNTEAFF.

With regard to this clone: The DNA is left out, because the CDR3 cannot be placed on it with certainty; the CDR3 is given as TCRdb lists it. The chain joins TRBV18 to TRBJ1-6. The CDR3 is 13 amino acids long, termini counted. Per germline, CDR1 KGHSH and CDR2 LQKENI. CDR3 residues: CASSSGANSPLHF.

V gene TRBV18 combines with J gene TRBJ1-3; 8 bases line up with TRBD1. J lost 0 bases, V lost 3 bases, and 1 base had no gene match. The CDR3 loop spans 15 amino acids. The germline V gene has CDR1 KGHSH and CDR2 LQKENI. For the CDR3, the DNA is TGTGCCAGCTCACCGGGACAGGTCTCTGGAAACACCATATATTTT. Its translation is CASSPGQVSGNTIYF.

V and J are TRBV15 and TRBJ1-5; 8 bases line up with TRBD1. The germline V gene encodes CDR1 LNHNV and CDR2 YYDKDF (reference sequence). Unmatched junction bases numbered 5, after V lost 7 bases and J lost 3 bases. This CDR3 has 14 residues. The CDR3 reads CATTGGDTNQPQHF. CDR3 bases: TGTGCCACCACAGGGGGCGACACCAATCAGCCCCAGCATTTT.